A selection of T cell receptor beta chains follows, all from one sample in a study of regulatory T cells in long-lasting Graves disease. TCRdb passed the multiplex PCR reads through MiXCR, listing each CDR3 protein once. The data contain approximately 390,000 distinct CDR3 sequences, about 17% of them singletons. Another study also made use of these data, one on T cells in Graves' hyperthyroidism and ophthalmopathy.

The sequencing used peripheral blood mononuclear cells (PBMCs), collected at new diagnosis, from a patient treated with antithyroid drugs. The receptors were gathered from a young woman with Graves disease. CDR3s include the opening cysteine and the closing phenylalanine or tryptophan. The D gene is left open where the match is weak. Expanded clones get a size class; other rows say once, few or many, or leave the size out.

size: many
D: TRBD2
J: TRBJ2-3
V: TRBV7-2
CDR3: CASSLSWAGGTDTQYF
DNA: TGTGCCAGCAGCTTAAGTTGGGCGGGGGGGACAGATACGCAGTATTTT

size: NA
D: NA
J: TRBJ2-5
V: TRBV15
CDR3: CATSRAGSQETQYF
DNA: TGTGCCACCAGCAGAGCTGGCAGTCAAGAGACCCAGTACTTC

size: few
D: TRBD1
J: TRBJ1-6
V: TRBV7-2
CDR3: CASSPGGDHNSPLHF
DNA: TGTGCCAGCAGCCCAGGGGGCGACCATAATTCACCCCTCCACTTT

size: many
D: TRBD1
J: TRBJ2-7
V: TRBV12-3/TRBV12-4
CDR3: CASSLRQGAYEQYF
DNA: TGTGCCAGCAGTTTAAGACAGGGCGCCTACGAGCAGTACTTC

size: many
D: TRBD2
J: TRBJ2-7
V: TRBV7-9
CDR3: CASSFLLAGVPYEQYF
DNA: TGTGCCAGCAGCTTTCTTCTGGCGGGAGTCCCCTACGAGCAGTACTTC

size: many
D: NA
J: TRBJ2-1
V: TRBV7-3
CDR3: CASSLVGDEQFF
DNA: TGTGCCAGCAGCCTCGTGGGGGATGAGCAGTTCTTC

size: many
D: TRBD2
J: TRBJ2-2
V: TRBV7-8
CDR3: CASSDSGRLTNTGELFF
DNA: TGTGCCAGCAGCGATAGCGGGAGGCTCACGAACACCGGGGAGCTGTTTTTT

size: many
D: TRBD2
J: TRBJ2-5
V: TRBV10-3
CDR3: CAISEHPRLAGGPSRETQYF
DNA: TGTGCCATCAGTGAGCACCCCCGGCTAGCGGGAGGGCCCTCGCGGGAGACCCAGTACTTC

size: many
D: NA
J: TRBJ1-2
V: TRBV11-2
CDR3: CASSSQRQEGGYTF
DNA: TGTGCCAGCAGCTCTCAGAGACAGGAAGGAGGCTACACCTTC

size: NA
D: TRBD1
J: TRBJ2-5
V: TRBV5-6
CDR3: CASSLRTGGRETQYF
DNA: TGTGCCAGCAGCTTGAGGACAGGGGGCCGAGAGACCCAGTACTTC

size: NA
D: TRBD1
J: TRBJ1-2
V: TRBV20-1
CDR3: CSATTGGIGYTF
DNA: TGCAGTGCTACGACAGGGGGCATTGGCTACACCTTC

size: many
D: TRBD1
J: TRBJ2-7
V: TRBV6-1
CDR3: CASTLGPDRGYEQYF
DNA: TGTGCCAGCACCTTAGGTCCGGACAGGGGTTACGAGCAGTACTTC

size: many
D: TRBD2
J: TRBJ2-7
V: TRBV4-1
CDR3: CASSLTGGLVYEQYF
DNA: TGCGCCAGCAGCTTAACGGGAGGACTAGTCTACGAGCAGTACTTC

size: many
D: TRBD2
J: TRBJ2-1
V: TRBV7-7
CDR3: CASSQLAGGYNEQFF
DNA: TGTGCTAGCAGCCAACTAGCGGGGGGGTACAATGAGCAGTTCTTC

size: many
D: NA
J: TRBJ1-2
V: TRBV5-5
CDR3: CASSLNSADYGYTF
DNA: TGTGCCAGCAGCTTGAATTCGGCGGACTATGGCTACACCTTC

size: many
D: TRBD1
J: TRBJ1-5
V: TRBV5-6
CDR3: CASSFAGTGPQPQHF
DNA: TGTGCCAGCAGCTTCGCCGGGACAGGGCCTCAGCCCCAGCATTTT

size: few
D: TRBD1
J: TRBJ2-7
V: TRBV10-3
CDR3: CAISGSGTGGYEQYF
DNA: TGTGCCATCAGTGGTTCCGGGACAGGGGGCTACGAGCAGTACTTC

size: NA
D: TRBD1
J: TRBJ1-5
V: TRBV6-1
CDR3: CASSEAGDRLTQPQHF
DNA: TGTGCCAGCAGTGAAGCTGGGGACAGGCTAACTCAGCCCCAGCATTTT

size: NA
D: TRBD1
J: TRBJ1-4
V: TRBV6-1
CDR3: CASSRDSLNEKLFF
DNA: TGTGCCAGCAGTAGGGACAGCCTTAATGAAAAACTGTTTTTT

size: many
D: TRBD2
J: TRBJ2-5
V: TRBV6-1
CDR3: CASGGLAGEETQYF
DNA: TGTGCCAGCGGGGGACTAGCGGGGGAAGAGACCCAGTACTTC

size: NA
D: TRBD1
J: TRBJ2-1
V: TRBV3-1
CDR3: CATRNYGQGSYNEQFF
DNA: TGTGCCACCCGTAACTACGGACAGGGGTCCTACAATGAGCAGTTCTTC

size: many
D: NA
J: TRBJ1-6
V: TRBV30
CDR3: CASDSLPNSPLHF
DNA: TGTGCCTCGGACAGCCTGCCCAATTCACCCCTCCACTTT

size: few
D: TRBD1
J: TRBJ1-3
V: TRBV7-9
CDR3: CASSPTGIASGNTIYF
DNA: TGTGCCAGCAGCCCGACAGGGATCGCCTCTGGAAACACCATATATTTT

size: NA
D: TRBD1
J: TRBJ1-2
V: TRBV7-9
CDR3: CASSGDRVWGYTF
DNA: TGTGCCAGCAGCGGGGACAGGGTCTGGGGCTACACCTTC

size: many
D: TRBD2
J: TRBJ2-5
V: TRBV7-8
CDR3: CASSRTSGGLETQYF
DNA: TGTGCCAGCAGCCGGACTAGCGGGGGTTTAGAGACCCAGTACTTC

size: few
D: TRBD2
J: TRBJ2-7
V: TRBV19
CDR3: CASSSRGAGGPYEQYF
DNA: TGTGCCAGTTCATCCCGGGGAGCGGGAGGCCCCTACGAGCAGTACTTC

size: many
D: TRBD2
J: TRBJ2-7
V: TRBV2
CDR3: CASSVRGATYEQYF
DNA: TGTGCCAGCAGTGTGCGGGGGGCCACCTACGAGCAGTACTTC

size: NA
D: NA
J: TRBJ2-2
V: TRBV5-1
CDR3: CASSLSGLGSSTGELFF
DNA: TGCGCCAGCAGCTTGTCAGGGTTGGGTTCGAGCACCGGGGAGCTGTTTTTT

size: many
D: TRBD2
J: TRBJ2-1
V: TRBV6-2/TRBV6-3
CDR3: CASSAGGSGRGSLDEQFF
DNA: TGTGCCAGCAGTGCCGGCGGGAGCGGGAGAGGTTCACTTGATGAGCAGTTCTTC

size: few
D: TRBD2
J: TRBJ2-5
V: TRBV13
CDR3: CASSPPTSGGLQETQYF
DNA: TGTGCCAGCAGCCCCCCGACTAGCGGAGGCCTACAAGAGACCCAGTACTTC

size: NA
D: NA
J: TRBJ2-1
V: TRBV5-1
CDR3: CASSLEVLVDEQFF
DNA: TGCGCCAGCAGCTTGGAGGTCCTCGTAGATGAGCAGTTCTTC

size: many
D: TRBD1
J: TRBJ2-3
V: TRBV18
CDR3: CASSSYRGRGPSTDTQYF
DNA: TGTGCCAGCTCATCCTACAGGGGGAGAGGGCCAAGCACAGATACGCAGTATTTT

size: NA
D: NA
J: TRBJ2-3
V: TRBV5-1
CDR3: CASKFSGDRATDTQYF
DNA: TGCGCCAGCAAGTTTAGCGGAGACAGGGCCACAGATACGCAGTATTTT

size: few
D: NA
J: TRBJ2-5
V: TRBV12-3/TRBV12-4
CDR3: CAILGGETQYF
DNA: TGTGCCATCCTGGGTGGGGAGACCCAGTACTTC

size: many
D: TRBD1
J: TRBJ2-3
V: TRBV2
CDR3: CASSADRGQTDTQYF
DNA: TGTGCCAGCAGTGCGGACAGGGGGCAGACAGATACGCAGTATTTT

size: many
D: NA
J: TRBJ2-7
V: TRBV28
CDR3: CASSGQITIYEQYF
DNA: TGTGCCAGCAGCGGACAGATTACTATCTACGAGCAGTACTTC

size: NA
D: NA
J: TRBJ1-4
V: TRBV12-3/TRBV12-4
CDR3: CASSPDILGEKLFF
DNA: TGTGCCAGCAGCCCGGACATCTTAGGTGAAAAACTGTTTTTT

size: few
D: NA
J: TRBJ2-3
V: TRBV7-9
CDR3: CASSSSLGPTDTQYF
DNA: TGTGCCAGCAGCTCGAGTCTGGGCCCCACAGATACGCAGTATTTT

size: many
D: TRBD2
J: TRBJ2-5
V: TRBV9
CDR3: CASSVVGGSGETQYF
DNA: TGTGCCAGCAGCGTAGTCGGCGGGAGTGGAGAGACCCAGTACTTC

size: NA
D: NA
J: TRBJ1-2
V: TRBV28
CDR3: CASSLEAGSYGYTF
DNA: TGTGCCAGCAGTTTAGAGGCAGGGTCCTATGGCTACACCTTC

size: few
D: NA
J: TRBJ2-7
V: TRBV4-2
CDR3: CASSQAPGSYEQYF
DNA: TGTGCCAGCAGCCAAGCCCCCGGCAGCTACGAGCAGTACTTC

size: NA
D: NA
J: TRBJ1-5
V: TRBV4-2
CDR3: CASSQESGHSNQPQHF
DNA: TGTGCCAGCAGCCAAGAGTCAGGGCATAGCAATCAGCCCCAGCATTTT

size: NA
D: TRBD2
J: TRBJ2-1
V: TRBV6-1
CDR3: CASSNSGPYNEQFF
DNA: TGTGCCAGCAGTAATAGCGGGCCCTACAATGAGCAGTTCTTC

size: many
D: NA
J: TRBJ2-3
V: TRBV11-2
CDR3: CASSPGTTQYF
DNA: TGTGCCAGCAGCCCCGGGACTACGCAGTATTTT

size: few
D: NA
J: TRBJ2-7
V: TRBV5-1
CDR3: CASSFPTGQPAYEQYF
DNA: TGTGCCAGCAGCTTCCCAACCGGACAGCCTGCCTACGAGCAGTACTTC

size: many
D: TRBD2
J: TRBJ2-1
V: TRBV27
CDR3: CASRWGTSGDNEQFF
DNA: TGTGCCAGCCGGTGGGGGACTAGCGGGGACAATGAGCAGTTCTTC

size: NA
D: NA
J: TRBJ1-5
V: TRBV7-8
CDR3: CARSPDVGPQHF
DNA: TGTGCCAGAAGTCCGGACGTGGGGCCCCAGCATTTT